This T cell receptor beta chain stems from a study of T cell clones after liver transplantation. The CDR3 sequence is 15 residues long. Germline V lookup: CDR1 SNHLY, CDR2 FYNNEI. Trimming left V 1 base short and J 0 bases short, with 8 bases between. Libraries were prepared by immunoSEQ multiplex PCR; TCRdb keeps only in-frame clonotypes and omits some of them. The sample lists tens of thousands of clones; 85% to 95% were seen once. Specimen: CD8+ T cells from blood, collected roughly 26 months after liver transplant. The V call is TRBV2, the J call TRBJ2-3; D is ambiguous. The clonotype comes from a human patient who received a liver transplant. Some T cells may have originated in the graft donor. Here the CDR3 DNA reads TGTGCCAGCAGTGAAGGGCAGACCAGCACAGATACGCAGTATTTT. This translates into CASSEGQTSTDTQYF.